This entry concerns a single TCR beta chain. Its antigen is not known. These data originate in a study of cytomegalovirus exposure and HLA in healthy donors. General study results and limits: Indistinguishable V segments such as TRBV6-2 and TRBV6-3 were excluded. In a later analysis, parvovirus B19, influenza, CMV and Epstein-Barr virus appeared linked to several top co-occurrence clusters. Roughly even sequencing depth across donors was the assumption behind the presence/absence analyses.

13 Jbeta primers and 60 Vbeta primers were used for the PCR. The assay was immunoSEQ multiplex PCR, and TCRdb's table has in-frame clones only and misses some. The data show 60,000 to 75,000 clones, with under 85% seen just once and 11% held by the top ten. Trimming stripped 4 bases from V and 4 bases from J, with 14 bases between. The germline CDR1 and CDR2 sequences are SGHRS and YFSETQ. The CDR3 runs to 15 residues. This chain links TRBV5-1 with TRBJ1-4; unclear D gene. The material sequenced was PBMCs. This TCR was recovered from a woman in her sixties or seventies in good health and CMV-seropositive. For the CDR3, the DNA is TGCGCCAGCAGCCCCCGGGATCCCATTAATGAAAAACTGTTTTTT. Translated: CASSPRDPINEKLFF.